This T cell receptor beta chain derives from a study of T-cell memory formation after mild COVID-19. Findings and limits, study-wide: CD4/CD8 balance held among clones contracting day 15 to 85, and later expanders leaned CD4+.

TCRdb itself ran the 5' RACE reads through MiXCR, one entry per CDR3 protein. The table records about 150,000 distinct CDR3 sequences, more than 12% of them present only once. The V gene end was trimmed by 4 bases and the J gene end by 6 bases; junction bases not matched to a gene: 17. The germline V gene has CDR1 SGHTA and CDR2 FQGNSA. The CDR3 is made up of 20 amino acids. A note on this clonotype: Its antigen is still unknown.

Sequenced material: PBMCs or a T cell subset sorted from them (not recorded which). The chain employs TRBV7-2 and TRBJ2-1; 14 bases line up with TRBD2. The TCR sequence derives from an adult woman who had mild COVID-19 (a few samples of this study predate the infection). Cell type and time point are not known. CDR3: CASSYRGLAGVGRYLNEQFF. In nucleotides, the CDR3 is TGTGCCAGCAGCTACCGGGGACTAGCGGGAGTAGGAAGATATCTCAATGAGCAGTTCTTC.